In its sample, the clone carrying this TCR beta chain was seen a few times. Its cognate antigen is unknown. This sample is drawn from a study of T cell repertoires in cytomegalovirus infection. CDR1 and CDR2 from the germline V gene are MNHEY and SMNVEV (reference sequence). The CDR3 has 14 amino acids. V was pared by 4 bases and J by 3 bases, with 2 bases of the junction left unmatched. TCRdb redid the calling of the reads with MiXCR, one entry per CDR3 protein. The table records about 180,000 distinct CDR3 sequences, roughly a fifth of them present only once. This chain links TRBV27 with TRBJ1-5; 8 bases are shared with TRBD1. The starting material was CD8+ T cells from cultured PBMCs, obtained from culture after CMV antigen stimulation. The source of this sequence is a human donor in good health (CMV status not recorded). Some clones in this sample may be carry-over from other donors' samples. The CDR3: CASSSRGPNQPQHF. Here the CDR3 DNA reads TGTGCCAGCAGTTCCAGGGGGCCCAATCAGCCCCAGCATTTT.